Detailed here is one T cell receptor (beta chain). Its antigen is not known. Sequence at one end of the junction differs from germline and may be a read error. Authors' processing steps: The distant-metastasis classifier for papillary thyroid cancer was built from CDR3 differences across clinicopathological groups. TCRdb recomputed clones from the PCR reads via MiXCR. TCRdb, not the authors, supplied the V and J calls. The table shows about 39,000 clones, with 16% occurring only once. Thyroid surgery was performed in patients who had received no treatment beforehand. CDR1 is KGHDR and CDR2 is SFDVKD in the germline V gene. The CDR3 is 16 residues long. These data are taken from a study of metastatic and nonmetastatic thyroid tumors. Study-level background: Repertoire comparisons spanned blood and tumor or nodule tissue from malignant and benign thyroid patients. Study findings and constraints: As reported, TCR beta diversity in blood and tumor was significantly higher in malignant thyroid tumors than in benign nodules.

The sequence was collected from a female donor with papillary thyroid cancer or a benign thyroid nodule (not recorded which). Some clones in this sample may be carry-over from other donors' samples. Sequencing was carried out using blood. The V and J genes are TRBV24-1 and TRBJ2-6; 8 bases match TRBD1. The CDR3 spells CAIGDRGQSGSNVLTF. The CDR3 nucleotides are TGTGCCATTGGCGACAGGGGACAGTCTGGGTCCAACGTCCTGACTTTC.